This TCR beta chain was obtained from a study of OX40 agonist ivuxolimab in advanced cancers. Broadly, across the study: Ivuxolimab, which targeted the costimulatory receptor OX40 (CD134), was an agonistic, fully human IgG2 monoclonal antibody. Intravenous ivuxolimab was administered to patients every 2 weeks at six dose levels: 0.01, 0.1, 0.3, 1.5, 3 and 10 mg/kg. Among the approximately 50 dose-escalation patients, some 20 had hepatocellular carcinoma, 15 or so melanoma, 9 renal cell carcinoma and 9 head and neck cancer. The dose-escalation cohort was about 83% male with a mean age of approximately 60 years, ranging from roughly 23 to 79. Prior anti-PD-1, anti-PD-L1 or anti-CTLA-4 therapy was permitted, and checkpoint inhibitors had been received by approximately 39% of dose-escalation patients. Three dose-escalation patients achieved partial responses, one with hepatocellular carcinoma and two with cutaneous melanoma. The point of sequencing TCRbeta in the periphery was to test whether ivuxolimab changed TCR sequence diversity and drove clonal T-cell expansion. The paper covers the monotherapy dose-escalation part of the phase I ivuxolimab trial, which included N of about 51 patients. Summary of the overall study and its limitations: On average, CD8+ T cells showed more expanded clones than CD4+ T cells after ivuxolimab. Low levels of normalized T-cell clonal expansion were also seen in some patients who did not respond. The antigen specificity of the clonally expanded peripheral T cells was not determined. At doses of 0.1 to 3.0 mg/kg, clonal expansion of both CD4+ and CD8+ T cells in blood was seen between baseline and week 6. In partial responders in the 0.1-3.0 mg/kg groups, normalized peripheral clonal expansion was found to be among the lowest, especially among CD8+ T cells.

This clone was counted between two and nine times. Its antigen is currently not known. No base-level quality is on record; no much larger clone is a single base apart. V and J are truncated by 2 bases and 4 bases respectively, leaving an intervening sequence of 15 bases. Including cysteine and phenylalanine, the CDR3 has 15 amino acids. Here the CDR3 DNA is all that survives: 45 bases in frame from base 1. CDR1 and CDR2, per the germline V gene (reference sequence), are WNHNN and SYGVQD. For sequencing of the TCRbeta CDR3 region, genomic DNA was extracted from the sorted cells. The immunoSEQ Assay was used for sequencing of TCRbeta CDR3 regions. As stored in TCRdb, this immuneACCESS dataset retains in-frame rearrangements with V and J assigned. A fraction of the clones does not appear; measured against another copy, unresolved V genes explain less than half of the discrepancy, and the remainder lacks a known reason. Recorded for this sample are some 74,000 clones; around nine tenths of them occurred a single time. Together, the top ten hold around 0.95% of the sample.

The trial excluded patients who had a history of autoimmune disease or who were on systemic immunosuppression. In every dose cohort, peripheral blood was drawn for TCR sequencing at baseline, cycle 4 day 1, and cycle 7 day 1. The samples were taken from a phase I, first-in-human, multicenter, open-label dose-escalation trial of ivuxolimab. Adults with locally advanced or metastatic melanoma, renal cell carcinoma, hepatocellular carcinoma or head and neck squamous cell carcinoma were enrolled in the trial. Before TCR sequencing, CD4+ and CD8+ T cells were separately sorted from peripheral blood. The sequence was obtained from an adult with an advanced solid tumor such as melanoma, head and neck, liver or kidney cancer. Here the chain combines TRBV10-1 and TRBJ2-7; the D gene cannot be named for sure. Source: CD4+ or CD8+ T cells sorted from blood, taken in a trial of the OX40 agonist ivuxolimab. The DNA sequence is as follows: TGCGCCAGCAGTGAGCCGAGACGGACGAGATACGAGCAGTACTTC. This sequence encodes CASSEPRRTRYEQYF.